This T cell receptor (beta chain) was documented in a study of OX40 agonist ivuxolimab in advanced cancers. This CDR3 is built from 17 residues. Germline V lookup: CDR1 SGHTA, CDR2 FQGNSA. J gave up 3 bases and V 5 bases, and 7 bases lay outside the gene matches. This table comes from immunoSEQ multiplex PCR, and its TCRdb copy is limited to in-frame clones, with some not included. The table includes about 62,000 clones, approximately 85% detected once. Sequenced here: CD4+ or CD8+ T cells sorted from blood, sampled in a trial of the OX40 agonist ivuxolimab. The chain uses TRBV7-2 and TRBJ2-3, with 14 bases aligning to TRBD2. This receptor was obtained from an adult with an advanced solid tumor such as melanoma, head and neck, liver or kidney cancer. CDR3 region: CASSPGLAGEYTDTQYF. Written as DNA, the CDR3 is TGTGCCAGCAGCCCGGGACTAGCGGGAGAATATACAGATACGCAGTATTTT.